This T cell receptor beta chain was documented in a study of vaccination effects on CD4 cells after COVID-19. Regarding the study as a whole: After vaccination, at late timepoints, clones induced by infection and by vaccine contracted markedly.

Worth noting for this clone: Its antigen is unknown.

This table comes from immunoSEQ multiplex PCR, and its TCRdb copy is limited to in-frame clones, with some not included. The table shows about 53,000 clones, with approximately 80% occurring only once. CD4+ T cells were isolated after less than 13 days of culture. The authors replaced half the medium with IL-2 medium on days 3 and 7. The specimen was CD4+ T cells from PBMCs cultured without peptide, collected before COVID-19 vaccination. This TCR came from a human donor who received a COVID-19 vaccine.

The CDR3 bases are TGTGCCAGCTCACCAACGTTTCTCGGCGGGAGCTCCTACGAGCAGTACGTC. Protein product: CASSPTFLGGSSYEQYV. This chain connects TRBV18 to TRBJ2-7; TRBD2 agrees at 7 bases. The V gene end was trimmed by 2 bases and the J gene end by 0 bases; junction bases not matched to a gene: 10. This CDR3 comprises 17 residues. Germline V gene lookup returns CDR1 KGHSH and CDR2 LQKENI.